One and the same sample provided the 17 T cell receptor beta chains below, sequenced in a study of cytomegalovirus exposure and HLA in healthy donors. It was with 60 Vbeta and 13 Jbeta primers that the PCR ran. Assay used: immunoSEQ multiplex PCR; TCRdb lists only in-frame clones, some missing. Here the sample spans about 160,000 clones, 70% to 80% being singletons. Sequencing used PBMCs. The receptors shown here come from a woman between 40 and 50 years old in good health and CMV-seronegative.

This rearrangement joins TRBV16 to TRBJ1-5, with D unresolved. Germline V gives CDR1 KGHSY, CDR2 FQNENV. The CDR3 consists of 13 residues. V lost 3 bases and J 9 bases, leaving 12 bases between the germline ends. CDR3 sequence reads: CASSQGRLTPQHF. The CDR3 DNA sequence: TGTGCCAGCAGCCAGGGCAGATTGACGCCCCAGCATTTT.

A few counts support this clone. This chain connects TRBV14 to TRBJ2-7; 12 bases line up with TRBD2. V lost 4 bases and J lost 1; bases outside the gene matches: 5. CDR3 length: 16 residues. The germline V gene has CDR1 SGHDN and CDR2 FVKESK. CDR3 residues: CASSRILAGGSYEQYF. The CDR3, as DNA: TGTGCCAGCAGCCGGATCCTAGCGGGAGGGTCCTACGAGCAGTACTTC.

Concerning this clone itself: At the DNA level, this CDR3 is encoded by other sequences in the same sample as well. V is TRBV9 and J is TRBJ1-1; unclear D gene. Per the germline V gene, CDR1 is SGDLS and CDR2 is YYNGEE. V lost 0 bases and J lost 2, with 8 bases in between. The CDR3 spans 14 residues. Written as DNA, the CDR3 is TGTGCCAGCAGCGTAGGAGGGCAAAACACTGAAGCTTTCTTT. Its translation is CASSVGGQNTEAFF.

As for this clone: The junction does not match germline at one end; this may be a read error. The chain links TRBV9 to TRBJ2-7; possibly TRBD2 for D (6 bases). Germline V gene lookup returns CDR1 SGDLS and CDR2 YYNGEE. This CDR3 has 16 amino acids. The CDR3, as DNA: TGTGCCAGCGGCGTACGGGCTAGCGACAACTCCTACGAGCAGTACTTC. It is translated as CASGVRASDNSYEQYF.

The V gene is TRBV19, the J gene TRBJ1-4, with 8 bases aligning to TRBD1. The trim removed 5 bases at V and 7 bases at J, leaving 12 bases unmatched. The CDR3 runs 16 residues. Per germline, CDR1 LNHDA and CDR2 SQIVND (reference sequence). This chain's CDR3 is CASSSSGQGGGEKLFF. Written as DNA, the CDR3 is TGTGCCAGTAGTTCCAGCGGACAGGGAGGAGGTGAAAAACTGTTTTTT.

This clone was recorded only once. This chain joins TRBV27 and TRBJ2-6; D may be TRBD2 (6 bases). The CDR3 runs 17 residues. Trimming shortened V by 2 bases and J by 0 bases, and 11 bases separated the two germline ends. CDR1 and CDR2 from the germline V gene are MNHEY and SMNVEV (reference sequence). CDR3 sequence (DNA): TGTGCCAGCAGTTTAGGCGGGACCTACTCTGGGGCCAACGTCCTGACTTTC. This sequence encodes CASSLGGTYSGANVLTF.

V and J are TRBV7-9 and TRBJ2-1; D might be TRBD2 (6 bases). The CDR3 totals 14 residues. Germline CDR1 and CDR2: SEHNR and FQNEAQ (reference sequence). Trimming shortened V by 2 bases and J by 10 bases, and 15 bases separated the two germline ends. Here the CDR3 reads CASSLTRGIGEQFF. The CDR3, as DNA: TGTGCCAGCAGCTTAACTCGCGGGATCGGGGAGCAGTTCTTC.

This clone was detected once. This chain connects TRBV5-1 to TRBJ2-5; 11 positions agree with TRBD1. The J segment lost 5 bases and the V segment lost 4 bases, leaving 13 bases of the junction unmatched. CDR1 and CDR2 (germline): SGHRS, YFSETQ. CDR3 size: 17 residues. The CDR3 region has the DNA TGCGCCAGCAGCCGGACAGGGGGCGGAGGGATTAAGGAGACCCAGTACTTC. Residues: CASSRTGGGGIKETQYF. Based on the CDR3 plus reference TRBV5-1 and TRBJ2-5, the full variable domain is KAGVTQTPRYLIKTRGQQVTLSCSPISGHRSVSWYQQTPGQGLQFLFEYFSETQRNKGNFPGRFSGRQFSNSRSEMNVSTLELGDSALYLCASSRTGGGGIKETQYFGPGTRLLVL.

This clone was detected only once. The genes are TRBV5-8 and TRBJ2-7, with 11 bases identical to TRBD1. V lost 2 bases, J lost 2 bases, and 3 bases stayed unmatched. CDR1 and CDR2 from the germline V gene are SGHTS and YDEGEE. This CDR3 contains 15 residues. The CDR3 region has the DNA TGTGCCAGCAGCTTAAGGGACAGGGGGACCTACGAGCAGTACTTC. It translates to CASSLRDRGTYEQYF.

The rearrangement uses TRBV12-5 and TRBJ2-3; D gene ambiguous. Germline CDR1 and CDR2: LGHNT and FRNRAP. The CDR3 spans 11 residues. With 3 bases removed from V and 6 bases from J, the gap between germline ends came to 4 bases. This chain's CDR3 is CASGFRDTQYF. The CDR3 nucleotides read TGTGCTAGTGGTTTTCGGGATACGCAGTATTTT.

This clone was seen a few times. The chain uses TRBV5-1 and TRBJ1-3, with D hard to call. Germline lookup yields CDR1 SGHRS and CDR2 YFSETQ. This CDR3 contains 15 residues. V was shortened by 5 bases and J by 2 bases, with 14 bases between the two germline ends. The CDR3 sequence: CASREGTVAGNTIYF. The CDR3 DNA is TGCGCCAGCAGAGAGGGAACCGTGGCTGGAAACACCATATATTTT.

The chain combines TRBV2 with TRBJ2-2, with 9 bases that match TRBD2. The V gene's germline CDR1 is SNHLY and CDR2 FYNNEI. V shed 4 bases and J 4 bases; nucleotides not matched to a gene: 7. This CDR3 is 16 amino acids long. CDR3 amino acids: CASSGEGGRATGELFF. In DNA form, the CDR3 reads TGTGCCAGCAGTGGGGAGGGCGGGAGGGCCACCGGGGAGCTGTTTTTT.

This clone occurred a few times. The V gene is TRBV5-4, the J gene TRBJ2-1; 10 positions agree with TRBD2. V lost 4 bases and J lost 9; bases outside the gene matches: 13. CDR1 and CDR2 (germline): SGHNT, YYREEE (reference sequence). There are 16 residues in the CDR3. The CDR3 nucleotides read TGTGCCAGCAGCCATCGAGAAGCGGGAGGGCGCAGTGAGCAGTTCTTC. Its protein product is CASSHREAGGRSEQFF.

This chain uses TRBV11-1 with TRBJ1-2, with a weak D call TRBD1 (5 bases). The V end lost 5 bases, the J end lost 4 bases, and 17 bases lay between the germline ends. Germline V lookup: CDR1 SGHAT, CDR2 FQDESV (reference sequence). This CDR3 region has 15 residues. CDR3 residues: CASSLSDSAGYGYTF. The CDR3 DNA is TGTGCCAGCAGCCTCTCTGACAGTGCCGGCTATGGCTACACCTTC.

The V and J genes are TRBV19 and TRBJ2-3; D is possibly TRBD2 (5 bases). Trimming removed 3 bases at V and 1 base at J, with 11 bases between. Looked up from germline, CDR1 is LNHDA and CDR2 is SQIVND (reference sequence). The CDR3 has 15 amino acids. The chain's CDR3 is CASSMSLDGTDTQYF. The CDR3 bases are TGTGCCAGTAGTATGTCACTAGATGGCACAGATACGCAGTATTTT. Variable domain in full (rest from reference TRBV19 and TRBJ2-3): DGGITQSPKYLFRKEGQNVTLSCEQNLNHDAMYWYRQDPGQGLRLIYYSQIVNDFQKGDIAEGYSVSREKKESFPLTVTSAQKNPTAFYLCASSMSLDGTDTQYFGPGTRLTVL.

This chain connects TRBV7-9 to TRBJ1-1; D is ambiguous. CDR1 and CDR2 from the germline V gene are SEHNR and FQNEAQ (reference sequence). The CDR3 consists of 13 residues. V lost 5 bases, J lost 8 bases, and 15 bases lay in between. This CDR3 reads CASSNPGVGEAFF. The DNA of the CDR3 is TGTGCCAGCAGCAACCCGGGAGTCGGAGAAGCTTTCTTT.

This chain connects TRBV18 to TRBJ2-7; TRBD2 agrees at 7 bases. The CDR3 runs to 15 residues. The V and J ends lost 8 bases and 3 bases, in that order; junction bases with no gene match: 13. The V gene's germline CDR1 is KGHSH and CDR2 LQKENI. The CDR3 DNA is TGTGCCAGCCATGCAGCCCAGTGGGAGGGCTACGAGCAGTACTTC. Amino acid sequence: CASHAAQWEGYEQYF.